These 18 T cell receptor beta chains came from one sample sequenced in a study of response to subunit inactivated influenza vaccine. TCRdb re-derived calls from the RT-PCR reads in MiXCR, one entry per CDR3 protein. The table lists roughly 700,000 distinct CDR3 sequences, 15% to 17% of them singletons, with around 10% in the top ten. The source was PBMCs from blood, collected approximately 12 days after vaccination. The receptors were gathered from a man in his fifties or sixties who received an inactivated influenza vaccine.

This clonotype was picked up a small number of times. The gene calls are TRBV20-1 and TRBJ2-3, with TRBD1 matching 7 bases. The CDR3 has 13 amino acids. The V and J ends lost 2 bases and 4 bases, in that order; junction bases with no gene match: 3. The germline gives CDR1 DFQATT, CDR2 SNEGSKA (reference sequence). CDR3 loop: CSARRQGADTQYF. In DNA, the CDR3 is TGCAGTGCTAGAAGGCAGGGGGCAGATACGCAGTATTTT.

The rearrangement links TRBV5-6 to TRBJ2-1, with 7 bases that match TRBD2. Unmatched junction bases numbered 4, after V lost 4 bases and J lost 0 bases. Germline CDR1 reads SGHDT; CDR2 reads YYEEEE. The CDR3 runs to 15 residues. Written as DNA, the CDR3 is TGTGCCAGCAGCCGGAGCGGGAACTCCTACAATGAGCAGTTCTTC. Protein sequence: CASSRSGNSYNEQFF.

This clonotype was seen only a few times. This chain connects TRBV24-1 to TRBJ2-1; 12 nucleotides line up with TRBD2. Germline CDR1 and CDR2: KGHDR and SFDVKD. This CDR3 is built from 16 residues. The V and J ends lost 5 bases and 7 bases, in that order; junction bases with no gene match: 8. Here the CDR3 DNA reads TGTGCCACCAGTGTCGCCGAGACTAGCGGGAGTAATGAGCAGTTCTTC. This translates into CATSVAETSGSNEQFF.

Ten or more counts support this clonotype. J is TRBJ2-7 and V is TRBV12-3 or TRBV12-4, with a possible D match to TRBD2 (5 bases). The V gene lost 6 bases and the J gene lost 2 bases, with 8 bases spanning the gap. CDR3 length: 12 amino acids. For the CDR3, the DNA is TGTGCCAGCAGGTCCGGGACCTACGAGCAGTACTTC. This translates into CASRSGTYEQYF.

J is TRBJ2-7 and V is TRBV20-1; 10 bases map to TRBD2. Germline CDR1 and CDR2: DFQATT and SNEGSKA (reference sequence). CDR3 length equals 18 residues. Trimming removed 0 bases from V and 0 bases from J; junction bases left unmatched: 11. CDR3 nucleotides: TGCAGTGCTAGAGACCCGAAACATAGCGGGAGGTTCTCCTACGAGCAGTACTTC. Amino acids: CSARDPKHSGRFSYEQYF.

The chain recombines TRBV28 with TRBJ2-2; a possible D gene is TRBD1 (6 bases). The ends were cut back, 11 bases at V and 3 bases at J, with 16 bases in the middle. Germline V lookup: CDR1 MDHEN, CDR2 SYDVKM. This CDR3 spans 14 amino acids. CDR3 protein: CASQQGGHTGELFF. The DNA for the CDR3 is TGTGCCTCCCAACAGGGTGGGCACACCGGGGAGCTGTTTTTT.

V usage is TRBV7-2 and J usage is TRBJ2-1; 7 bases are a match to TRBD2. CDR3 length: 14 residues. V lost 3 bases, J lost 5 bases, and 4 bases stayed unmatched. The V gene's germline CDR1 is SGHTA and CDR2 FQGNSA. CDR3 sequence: CASSLRGGNNEQFF. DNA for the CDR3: TGTGCCAGCAGCTTGAGGGGAGGGAACAATGAGCAGTTCTTC.

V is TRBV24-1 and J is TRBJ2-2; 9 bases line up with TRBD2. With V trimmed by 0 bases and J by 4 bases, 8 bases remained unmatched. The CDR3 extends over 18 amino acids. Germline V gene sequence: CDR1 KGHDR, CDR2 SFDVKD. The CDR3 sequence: CATSDLRREGRGTGELFF. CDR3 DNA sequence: TGTGCCACCAGTGATTTGCGGCGGGAGGGCCGGGGCACCGGGGAGCTGTTTTTT.

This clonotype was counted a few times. CDR3 DNA sequence: TGTGCCAGCAGCTCTCCTACTAGCGGGAATACCTACAATGAGCAGTTCTTC. Amino acids: CASSSPTSGNTYNEQFF. This rearrangement joins TRBV27 to TRBJ2-1; 10 bases line up with TRBD2. The germline gives CDR1 MNHEY, CDR2 SMNVEV (reference sequence). V was clipped by 6 bases and J by 2 bases; unmatched bases: 10. CDR3 length: 17 amino acids.

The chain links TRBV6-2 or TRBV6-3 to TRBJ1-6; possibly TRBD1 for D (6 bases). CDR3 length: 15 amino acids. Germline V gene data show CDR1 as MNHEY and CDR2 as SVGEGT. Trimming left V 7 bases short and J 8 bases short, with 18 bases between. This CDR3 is CASTQTTGWDSPLHF. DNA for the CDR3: TGTGCCAGCACCCAAACGACAGGCTGGGATTCACCCCTCCACTTT.

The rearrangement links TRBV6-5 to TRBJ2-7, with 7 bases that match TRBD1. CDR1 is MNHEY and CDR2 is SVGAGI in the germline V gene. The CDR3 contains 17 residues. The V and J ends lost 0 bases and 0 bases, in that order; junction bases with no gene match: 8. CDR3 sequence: CASSYSAARGSSYEQYF. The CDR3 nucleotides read TGTGCCAGCAGTTACTCCGCGGCCAGGGGGAGCTCCTACGAGCAGTACTTC.

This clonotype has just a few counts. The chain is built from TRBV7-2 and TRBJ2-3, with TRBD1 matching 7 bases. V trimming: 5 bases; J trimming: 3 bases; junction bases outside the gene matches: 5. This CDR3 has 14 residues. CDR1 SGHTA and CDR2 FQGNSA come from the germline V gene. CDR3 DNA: TGTGCCAGCAGCAAACAGGGGACGACAGATACGCAGTATTTT. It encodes CASSKQGTTDTQYF. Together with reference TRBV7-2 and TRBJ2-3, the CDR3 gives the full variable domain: GAGVSQSPSNKVTEKGKDVELRCDPISGHTALYWYRQSLGQGLEFLIYFQGNSAPDKSGLPSDRFSAERTGGSVSTLTIQRTQQEDSAVYLCASSKQGTTDTQYFGPGTRLTVL.

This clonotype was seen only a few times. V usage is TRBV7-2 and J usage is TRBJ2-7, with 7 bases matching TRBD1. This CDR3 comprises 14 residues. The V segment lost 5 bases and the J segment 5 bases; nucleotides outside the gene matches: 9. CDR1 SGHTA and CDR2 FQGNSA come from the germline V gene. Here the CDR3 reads CASSRDRVGNEQYF. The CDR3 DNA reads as TGTGCCAGCAGCAGAGACAGGGTCGGAAACGAGCAGTACTTC.

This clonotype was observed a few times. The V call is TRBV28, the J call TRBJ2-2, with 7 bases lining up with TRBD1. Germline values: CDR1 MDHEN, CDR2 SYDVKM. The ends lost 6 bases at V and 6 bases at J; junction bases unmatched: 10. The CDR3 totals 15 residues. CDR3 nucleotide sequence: TGTGCCAGCAGCAAGATGACAGGGTTGTCCGGGGAGCTGTTTTTT. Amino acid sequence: CASSKMTGLSGELFF.

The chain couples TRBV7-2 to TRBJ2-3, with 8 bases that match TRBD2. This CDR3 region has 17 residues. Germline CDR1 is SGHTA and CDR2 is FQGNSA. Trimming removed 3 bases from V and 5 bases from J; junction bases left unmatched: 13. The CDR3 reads CASSLRLSAGVRDTQYF. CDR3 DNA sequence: TGTGCCAGCAGCTTGAGGCTGTCAGCGGGAGTGCGAGATACGCAGTATTTT.

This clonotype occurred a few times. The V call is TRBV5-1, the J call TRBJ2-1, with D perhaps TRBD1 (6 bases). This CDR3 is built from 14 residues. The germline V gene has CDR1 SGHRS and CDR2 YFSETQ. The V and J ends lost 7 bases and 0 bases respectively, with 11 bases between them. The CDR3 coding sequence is TGCGCCAGCGCGGCGGACAGCTCCTACAATGAGCAGTTCTTC. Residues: CASAADSSYNEQFF.

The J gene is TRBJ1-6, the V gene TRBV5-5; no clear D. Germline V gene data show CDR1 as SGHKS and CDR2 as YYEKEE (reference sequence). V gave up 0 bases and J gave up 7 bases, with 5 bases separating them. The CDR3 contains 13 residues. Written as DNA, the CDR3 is TGTGCCAGCAGCTTGGTGGGGAATTCACCCCTCCACTTT. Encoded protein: CASSLVGNSPLHF.

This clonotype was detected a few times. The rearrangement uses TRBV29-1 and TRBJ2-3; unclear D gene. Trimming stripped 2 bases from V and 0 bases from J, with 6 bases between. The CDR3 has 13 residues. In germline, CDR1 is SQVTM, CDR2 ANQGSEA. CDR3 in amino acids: CSVEPASTDTQYF. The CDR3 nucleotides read TGCAGCGTTGAACCCGCTAGCACAGATACGCAGTATTTT.